This entry concerns a single T cell receptor (beta chain). Reverse transcription of about 0.5 to 1 ug RNA was carried out with random hexamers. immunoSEQ multiplex PCR amplified TCR beta CDR3 across 54 Vbeta, 13 Jbeta. TCRdb fed the immunoSEQ multiplex PCR reads into MiXCR, producing one record per CDR3 protein. The sample yields 150,000 to 180,000 distinct CDR3 sequences, about 95% seen once. CD8+ and CD4+ T cells from blood underwent TCR beta sequencing. The patients who served as multiple sclerosis controls were treatment-naive and had stable or active relapsing-remitting disease that fulfilled the revised McDonald criteria. TEMRA cells underwent FACS enrichment and CD8+ and CD4+ T cells underwent negative isolation. Germline lookup yields CDR1 LGHDT and CDR2 YNNKEL (reference sequence). After removal of 3 bases from V and 5 bases from J, the junction contained 8 bases not matched to a gene. The CDR3 contains 16 residues.

The data stem from a study of CD8 T cells in Susac syndrome. The TCR comes from a human donor with multiple sclerosis. The chain carries TRBV3-1 and TRBJ1-5; 9 bases are a match to TRBD1. Sequencing input: CD8+ T cells from PBMCs. In DNA form, the CDR3 reads TGTGCCAGCAGCCAGGGACAGGGCGGGCTCGATCAGCCCCAGCATTTT. Residues: CASSQGQGGLDQPQHF.